The rows below give T cell receptor beta chains drawn from one sample of a study of blood T cell repertoires in COVID-19. Sequencing used immunoSEQ multiplex PCR; TCRdb keeps in-frame clones, though not all of them. The data show more than 90,000 clones, 85% seen once. The source material was peripheral blood. These receptors came from a woman in her seventies with active or convalescent COVID-19. Both conserved end residues are part of each CDR3. Each record gives: V gene, D gene, clone size, J gene, CDR3 DNA, CDR3 protein. A D gene is named only where the DNA matches it firmly. Size is omitted from some rows. Given values are once, few, many or a class for expanded clones.

TRBV5-1	NA	once	TRBJ2-2	TGCGCCAGCAGCCCAAGGCCCGGGGGGAACACCGGGGAGCTGTTTTTT	CASSPRPGGNTGELFF
TRBV9	NA	once	TRBJ2-3	TGTGCCAGCAGCCCTCAAGGGACTTTCCCCACAGATACGCAGTATTTT	CASSPQGTFPTDTQYF
TRBV11-2	NA	few	TRBJ1-2	TGTGCCAGCAGCTTAGGCGGGGGCTATGGCTACACCTTC	CASSLGGGYGYTF
TRBV2	NA	NA	TRBJ1-2	TGTGCCAGCAGTGAGCCAGGGGCCGACTATGGCTACACCTTC	CASSEPGADYGYTF
TRBV30	TRBD1	NA	TRBJ1-3	TGTGCCTGGAGCGGAAAAACAGGGGGTTATGGAAACACCATATATTTT	CAWSGKTGGYGNTIYF
TRBV28	NA	NA	TRBJ1-5	TGTGCCAGCACCAGAGGGACTTCAACGGGGCAGCCCCAGCATTTT	CASTRGTSTGQPQHF
TRBV18	NA	NA	TRBJ1-3	TGTGCCAGCTCATCAGCACCCCGGAGCTCTGGAAACACCATATATTTT	CASSSAPRSSGNTIYF
TRBV5-5	TRBD1	NA	TRBJ1-5	TGTGCCAGCAGCTTGGAAGGGGGCCTCGGCCAGCCCCAGCATTTT	CASSLEGGLGQPQHF
TRBV24-1	TRBD1	NA	TRBJ2-1	TGTGCCACCAGTGATGTAGGGGGCCTAAGGGTCAATGAGCAGTTCTTC	CATSDVGGLRVNEQFF
TRBV4-3	NA	NA	TRBJ1-1	TGCGCCAGCAGCCAAGAAGTAACGGTTTTTACTGAAGCTTTCTTT	CASSQEVTVFTEAFF
TRBV10-3	NA	NA	TRBJ2-1	TGTGCCACTGGTTTAACAGGGAGCTTTAAAGGGAATGAGCAGTTCTTC	CATGLTGSFKGNEQFF
TRBV24-1	NA	few	TRBJ2-5	TGTGCCACCAGTGATTCTTCATTGACAGGCCCCAAGGGGGAGACCCAGTACTTC	CATSDSSLTGPKGETQYF
TRBV19	TRBD2	NA	TRBJ2-1	TGTGCCAGTAGGGGGCTAGCGGGAGTACATGAGCAGTTCTTC	CASRGLAGVHEQFF
TRBV18	TRBD2	NA	TRBJ2-7	TGTGCCAGCTCACCATCCGGGACTAGCGGGAACTACGAGCAGTACTTC	CASSPSGTSGNYEQYF
TRBV6-4	TRBD2	NA	TRBJ2-3	TGTGCCAGCAGTGGGCTAGCGGGGAAAACAGATACGCAGTATTTT	CASSGLAGKTDTQYF
TRBV24-1	TRBD2	NA	TRBJ2-2	TGTGCCACCAGTGATCCCGCCGGCGGGGGGGCGTTTTACACCGGGGAGCTGTTTTTT	CATSDPAGGGAFYTGELFF
TRBV28	NA	once	TRBJ1-1	TGTGCCAGCAGTTTCGACAGGTACACTGAAGCTTTCTTT	CASSFDRYTEAFF
TRBV6-2/TRBV6-3	NA	NA	TRBJ2-2	TGTGCCAGCAGTTACAAAGCGCCGGGGGAGCTGTTTTTT	CASSYKAPGELFF
TRBV7-2	TRBD2	NA	TRBJ2-5	TGTGCCAGCAGCCGGACTAGCGGGGGTTGGGAGACCCAGTACTTC	CASSRTSGGWETQYF
TRBV15	NA	NA	TRBJ1-1	TGTGCCACCAGCAGAGATCAGGCAGAGAACACTGAAGCTTTCTTT	CATSRDQAENTEAFF
TRBV12-5	NA	NA	TRBJ1-5	TGTGCTAGTGGGGCAGCACTGCGGAATCAGCCCCAGCATTTT	CASGAALRNQPQHF
TRBV9	NA	NA	TRBJ1-3	TGTGCCAGCAGCGTAGATTCGCAGGGGACCTCTGGAAACACCATATATTTT	CASSVDSQGTSGNTIYF
TRBV9	TRBD1	few	TRBJ1-3	TGTGCCAGCAGCGACCCGGGACAGGCGCTCTCTGGAAACACCATATATTTT	CASSDPGQALSGNTIYF
TRBV28	TRBD2	NA	TRBJ2-1	TGTGCCAGCTACCCGGGACTAGCGACAAATGAGCAGTTCTTC	CASYPGLATNEQFF
TRBV28	NA	NA	TRBJ1-5	TGTGCCAGCAACCTGCGTCGGGGAGGGGGCAATCAGCCCCAGCATTTT	CASNLRRGGGNQPQHF
TRBV11-2	TRBD1	NA	TRBJ1-1	TGTGCCAGCAGCTCACCGGGACAGGGGTTCACTGAAGCTTTCTTT	CASSSPGQGFTEAFF
TRBV5-6	TRBD2	once	TRBJ2-5	TGTGCCAGCAACAGAGCGGGGAGGGAGACCCAGTACTTC	CASNRAGRETQYF
TRBV4-3	NA	NA	TRBJ2-5	TGCGCCAGCAGCCCTGAGACAACGACGGAGACCCAGTACTTC	CASSPETTTETQYF
TRBV7-6	NA	NA	TRBJ1-4	TGTGCCAGCAGCTTAGGGGGGGGCTTGGGCGAAAAACTGTTTTTT	CASSLGGGLGEKLFF
TRBV3-1/TRBV3-2	TRBD1	once	TRBJ1-2	TGTGCCAGCAGCCAGTCCGACAGGGGACGTGAAGGCTACACCTTC	CASSQSDRGREGYTF
TRBV3-1/TRBV3-2	TRBD1	NA	TRBJ2-5	TGTGCCAGCAGCTCACAGGGGGCTGGGGAGACCCAGTACTTC	CASSSQGAGETQYF
TRBV5-6	TRBD1	NA	TRBJ2-7	TGTGCCAGCAAAAACCCGGGACAGGGTAACTACGAGCAGTACTTC	CASKNPGQGNYEQYF
TRBV7-2	NA	NA	TRBJ2-2	TGTGCCAGCAGCCCACGGCTACCGGGAAACACCGGGGAGCTGTTTTTT	CASSPRLPGNTGELFF
TRBV28	NA	NA	TRBJ2-1	TGTGCCAGCAGTTCGCTAAGGGGCAATGAGCAGTTCTTC	CASSSLRGNEQFF
TRBV6-5	TRBD1	few	TRBJ1-6	TGTGCCAGCAGTTACCGGGACAGGGGAAATTCACCCCTCCACTTT	CASSYRDRGNSPLHF
TRBV11-2	TRBD1	NA	TRBJ2-5	TGTGCCAGCAGCTTTCTAGGACAGGGGTGGCAAGAGACCCAGTACTTC	CASSFLGQGWQETQYF
TRBV18	NA	once	TRBJ1-6	TGTGCCAGCTCACCACCCTCAGGGAGGGGGATTTCACCCCTCCACTTT	CASSPPSGRGISPLHF
TRBV28	TRBD2	NA	TRBJ2-5	TGTGCCAGCAGTTTTCGGGGGGACGAAGAGACCCAGTACTTC	CASSFRGDEETQYF
TRBV29-1	NA	NA	TRBJ1-1	TGCAGCGTTGGAGAAGGGGACACTGAAGCTTTCTTT	CSVGEGDTEAFF
TRBV16	NA	NA	TRBJ2-7	TGTGCCAGCAGCCCTTACGGACAGTACGAGCAGTACTTC	CASSPYGQYEQYF
TRBV4-2	TRBD1	NA	TRBJ1-6	TGTGCCAGCAGCCAAGTAGGACAGGGACCCTATAATTCACCCCTCCACTTT	CASSQVGQGPYNSPLHF
TRBV10-3	TRBD1	few	TRBJ1-2	TGTGCCATCAGTGAGTTGAGGGGGCGAAATGGCTACACCTTC	CAISELRGRNGYTF
TRBV2	TRBD2	NA	TRBJ2-5	TGTGCCAGCAGTGAAGGGCTAGCGGGGGGTCCGTACCAAGAGACCCAGTACTTC	CASSEGLAGGPYQETQYF
TRBV11-2	NA	NA	TRBJ2-2	TGTGCCAGCAGTTTAAACATAGGTGGAGCCGGGGAGCTGTTTTTT	CASSLNIGGAGELFF
TRBV9	NA	NA	TRBJ2-1	TGTGCCAGCAGTCCCTGGGGGGGCGGGAGCTCCTACAATGAGCAGTTCTTC	CASSPWGGGSSYNEQFF
TRBV2	TRBD2	NA	TRBJ2-5	TGTGCCAGCAGGGGACTAGCGGGGCAAGAGACCCAGTACTTC	CASRGLAGQETQYF